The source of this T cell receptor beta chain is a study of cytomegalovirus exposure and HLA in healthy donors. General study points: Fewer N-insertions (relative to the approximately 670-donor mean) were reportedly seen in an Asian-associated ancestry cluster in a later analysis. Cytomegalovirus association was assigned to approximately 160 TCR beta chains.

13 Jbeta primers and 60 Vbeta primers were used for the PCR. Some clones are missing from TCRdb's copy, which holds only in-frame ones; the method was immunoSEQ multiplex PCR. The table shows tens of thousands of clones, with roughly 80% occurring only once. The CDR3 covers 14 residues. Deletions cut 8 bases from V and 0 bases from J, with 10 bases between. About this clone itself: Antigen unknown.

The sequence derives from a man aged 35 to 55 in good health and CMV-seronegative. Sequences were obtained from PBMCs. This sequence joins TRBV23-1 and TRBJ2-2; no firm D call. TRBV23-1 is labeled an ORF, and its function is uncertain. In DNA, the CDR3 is TGCGCCAGCCTATACCGGGCGAACACCGGGGAGCTGTTTTTT. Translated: CASLYRANTGELFF.